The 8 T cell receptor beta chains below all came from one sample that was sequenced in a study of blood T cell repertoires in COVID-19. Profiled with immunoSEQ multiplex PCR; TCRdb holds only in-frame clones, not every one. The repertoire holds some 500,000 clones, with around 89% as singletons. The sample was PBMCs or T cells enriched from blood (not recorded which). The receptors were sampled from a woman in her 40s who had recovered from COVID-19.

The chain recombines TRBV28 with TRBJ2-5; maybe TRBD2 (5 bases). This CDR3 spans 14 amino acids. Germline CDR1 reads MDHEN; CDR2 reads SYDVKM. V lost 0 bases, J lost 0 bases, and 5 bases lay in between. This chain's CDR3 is CASSLWTNQETQYF. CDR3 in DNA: TGTGCCAGCAGTTTATGGACTAACCAAGAGACCCAGTACTTC.

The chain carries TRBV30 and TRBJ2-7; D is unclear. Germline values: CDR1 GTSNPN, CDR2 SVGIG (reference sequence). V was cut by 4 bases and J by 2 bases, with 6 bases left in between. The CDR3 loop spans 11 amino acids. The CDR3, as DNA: TGTGCCTGGACTTCTACCTACGAGCAGTACTTC. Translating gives CAWTSTYEQYF.

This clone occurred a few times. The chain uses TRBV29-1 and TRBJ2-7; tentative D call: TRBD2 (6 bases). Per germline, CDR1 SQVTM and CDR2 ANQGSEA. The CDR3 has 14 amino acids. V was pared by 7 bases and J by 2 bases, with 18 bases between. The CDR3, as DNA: TGCAGCGGGAGATTGGCGGGACCCACCTACGAGCAGTACTTC. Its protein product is CSGRLAGPTYEQYF.

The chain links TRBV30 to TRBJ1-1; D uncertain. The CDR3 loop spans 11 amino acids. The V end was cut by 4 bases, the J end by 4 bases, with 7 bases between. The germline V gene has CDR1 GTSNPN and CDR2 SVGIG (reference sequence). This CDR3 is CAWTYGTEAFF. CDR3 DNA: TGTGCCTGGACCTACGGCACTGAAGCTTTCTTT.

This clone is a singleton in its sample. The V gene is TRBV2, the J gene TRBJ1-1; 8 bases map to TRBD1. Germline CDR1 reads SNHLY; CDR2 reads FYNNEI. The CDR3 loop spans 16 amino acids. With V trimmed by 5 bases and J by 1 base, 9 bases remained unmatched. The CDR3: CASSQHPGTGNTEAFF. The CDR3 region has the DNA TGTGCCAGCAGTCAGCACCCCGGGACAGGGAACACTGAAGCTTTCTTT.

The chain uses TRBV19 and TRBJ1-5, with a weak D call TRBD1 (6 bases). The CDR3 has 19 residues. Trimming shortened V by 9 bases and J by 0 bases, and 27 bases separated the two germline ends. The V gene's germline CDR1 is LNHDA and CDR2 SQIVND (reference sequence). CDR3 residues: CASTLSAGANLYSNQPQHF. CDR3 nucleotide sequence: TGTGCCAGCACCCTATCGGCAGGGGCGAACCTCTATAGCAATCAGCCCCAGCATTTT.

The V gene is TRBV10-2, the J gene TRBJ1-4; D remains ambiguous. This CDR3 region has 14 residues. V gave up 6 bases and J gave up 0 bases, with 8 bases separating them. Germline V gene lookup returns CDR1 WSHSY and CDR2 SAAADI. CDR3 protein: CASRTIATNEKLFF. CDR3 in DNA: TGCGCCAGCAGAACTATAGCAACTAATGAAAAACTGTTTTTT.

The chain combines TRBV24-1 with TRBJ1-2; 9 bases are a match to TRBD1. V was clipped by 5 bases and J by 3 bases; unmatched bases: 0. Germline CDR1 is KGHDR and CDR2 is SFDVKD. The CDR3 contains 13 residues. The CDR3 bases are TGTGCCACCAGTGGGACAGGGGACTATGGCTACACCTTC. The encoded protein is CATSGTGDYGYTF.